This T cell receptor beta chain was captured in a study of Ad26.COV2.S vaccination and SARS-CoV-2 variants. Study results and caveats: Reports say spike-specific CD8+ and CD4+ T cell responses covered substantial breadth after vaccination.

CDR3 length: 12 residues. Trimming removed 5 bases at V and 6 bases at J, with 9 bases between. The germline CDR1 and CDR2 sequences are LGHDT and YNNKEL (reference sequence). The count of this clone is one. As yet, its antigen is unknown. TCRdb's copy holds only in-frame clones and misses some; the assay was immunoSEQ multiplex PCR. This sample has some 460,000 clones, with roughly nine tenths found just once. Sample treatment: some 20 received Ad26.COV2.S at low or high dose, single or two shots; 5 received placebo; per-sample allocation not given. Day 63 after the first vaccine or placebo injection was the time point for sampling.

The chain carries TRBV3-1 (or the pseudogene TRBV3-2) and TRBJ2-3; D not certain. The receptor was derived from a person between 18 and 59 years old who received the Ad26.COV2.S COVID-19 vaccine or a placebo. The sample here was peripheral blood, taken in a trial of Ad26.COV2.S vaccine versus placebo. The CDR3 protein is CASSDHGDTQYF. CDR3 nucleotides: TGTGCCAGCAGCGACCATGGCGATACGCAGTATTTT.